Below are 29 T cell receptor beta chains sequenced from a single sample in a study of T cell responses to AZD1222 COVID-19 vaccine. Produced via immunoSEQ multiplex PCR; TCRdb's table is partial and in-frame only. The sample consists of 170,000 or so clones, 87% of them appearing once. This specimen consisted of peripheral blood, obtained on day 0 of AZD1222 vaccination. These receptors all stem from an adult in good health.

V and J are TRBV14 and TRBJ2-3; D is perhaps TRBD2 (6 bases). This CDR3 contains 16 residues. The V and J ends lost 4 bases and 3 bases respectively, with 17 bases between them. Germline CDR1 is SGHDN and CDR2 is FVKESK. The CDR3, as DNA: TGTGCCAGCAGCCGGAGAGGGACTCCCTTAACAGATACGCAGTATTTT. Amino acid sequence: CASSRRGTPLTDTQYF.

The chain links TRBV5-4 to TRBJ2-3, with D possibly matching TRBD1 (6 bases). The CDR3 is made up of 15 amino acids. Trimming shortened V by 1 base and J by 4 bases, and 13 bases separated the two germline ends. Germline CDR1 SGHNT, CDR2 YYREEE (reference sequence). This chain's CDR3 is CASSLRLAGADTQYF. CDR3 in DNA: TGTGCCAGCAGCTTGAGGCTGGCAGGGGCAGATACGCAGTATTTT.

The rearrangement uses TRBV10-1 and TRBJ1-1, with D perhaps TRBD1 (5 bases). The CDR3 runs 15 residues. Germline V gene lookup returns CDR1 WNHNN and CDR2 SYGVQD (reference sequence). V lost 3 bases to trimming and J lost 4 bases, with 15 bases between them. The CDR3 loop reads CASSDRGEGRTEAFF. In nucleotides, the CDR3 is TGCGCCAGCAGTGATCGAGGGGAGGGTCGCACTGAAGCTTTCTTT.

J is TRBJ1-3 and V is TRBV5-4; D remains ambiguous. CDR1 and CDR2 from the germline V gene are SGHNT and YYREEE (reference sequence). The V and J ends lost 1 base and 1 base respectively, with 9 bases between them. This CDR3 region has 15 residues. The chain's CDR3 is CASSLRSGSGNTIYF. For the CDR3, the DNA is TGTGCCAGCAGCTTGCGTTCGGGTTCTGGAAACACCATATATTTT.

The rearrangement links TRBV11-1 to TRBJ1-5, with no clear D. Trimming cost V 6 bases and J 2 bases, with 11 bases left between them. In germline, CDR1 is SGHAT, CDR2 FQDESV (reference sequence). This CDR3 spans 14 amino acids. The CDR3 sequence is CASRKTICNQPQHF. In nucleotides, the CDR3 is TGTGCCAGCAGAAAGACAATTTGCAATCAGCCCCAGCATTTT.

This rearrangement joins TRBV4-1 to TRBJ1-5; D gene unclear. V was cut by 0 bases and J by 3 bases, with 9 bases left in between. Per germline, CDR1 MGHRA and CDR2 YSYEKL. The CDR3 runs 15 residues. CDR3 protein: CASSQEGEPNQPQHF. The CDR3 bases are TGCGCCAGCAGCCAAGAGGGAGAACCCAATCAGCCCCAGCATTTT.

This rearrangement joins TRBV19 to TRBJ1-2; the D is unclear. From germline, CDR1 is LNHDA and CDR2 SQIVND (reference sequence). This CDR3 has 12 residues. V was clipped by 7 bases and J by 0 bases, with 6 bases between them. The CDR3 coding sequence is TGTGCCAGTACGCAGGCTAACTATGGCTACACCTTC. Residues: CASTQANYGYTF.

J is TRBJ1-5 and V is TRBV28, with 8 bases fitting TRBD1. CDR1 MDHEN and CDR2 SYDVKM come from the germline V gene. This CDR3 has 15 residues. The junction had 7 bases not matched to a gene; V was cut back by 3 bases and J by 6 bases. DNA for the CDR3: TGTGCCAGCAGTTTCCATGGACAGGGCACTCAGCCCCAGCATTTT. Residues: CASSFHGQGTQPQHF.

This sequence joins TRBV19 and TRBJ1-6; the D gene is possibly TRBD1 (6 bases). V lost 5 bases and J lost 0, with 8 bases in between. The CDR3 is 15 residues long. Germline V CDR1 and CDR2: LNHDA, SQIVND (reference sequence). CDR3 sequence reads: CASSGGLSYNSPLHF. CDR3 in DNA: TGTGCCAGTAGTGGGGGGCTCTCCTATAATTCACCCCTCCACTTT.

The V call is TRBV28, the J call TRBJ1-1, with 10 bases lining up with TRBD1. This CDR3 spans 15 amino acids. From germline, CDR1 is MDHEN and CDR2 SYDVKM. V gave up 6 bases and J gave up 3 bases; unmatched junction bases: 7. The CDR3 loop is CASSRVGTGDTEAFF. The CDR3 DNA sequence: TGTGCCAGCAGCAGGGTTGGGACAGGGGACACTGAAGCTTTCTTT.

The V call is TRBV6-2 or TRBV6-3, the J call TRBJ1-1, with D possibly being TRBD1 (6 bases). The CDR3 contains 16 residues. Trimming left V 2 bases short and J 1 base short, with 14 bases between. CDR1 and CDR2 (germline): MNHEY, SVGEGT. The chain's CDR3 is CASSYARGGRNTEAFF. The CDR3 DNA is TGTGCCAGCAGTTACGCCCGGGGGGGCAGGAACACTGAAGCTTTCTTT.

This chain uses TRBV4-2 with TRBJ2-3, with TRBD2 as a possible D gene (6 bases). The CDR3 contains 15 residues. Trimming cost V 1 base and J 2 bases, with 10 bases left between them. Germline CDR1 LGHNA, CDR2 YNFKEQ. The CDR3, as DNA: TGTGCCAGCAGCCAAGGGTGGGGGGTCACAGATACGCAGTATTTT. Protein product: CASSQGWGVTDTQYF.

This clone was seen once. The rearrangement uses TRBV6-2 or TRBV6-3 and TRBJ2-1, with 9 bases that match TRBD2. CDR1 and CDR2 from the germline V gene are MNHEY and SVGEGT. This CDR3 comprises 15 residues. J gave up 5 bases and V 4 bases, and 6 bases lay outside the gene matches. The CDR3 sequence is CASSLTGTSNNEQFF. The CDR3 region has the DNA TGTGCCAGCAGTTTGACCGGGACTAGCAACAATGAGCAGTTCTTC.

The V and J genes are TRBV11-2 and TRBJ2-1, with D tentatively TRBD2 (5 bases). V was cut by 3 bases and J by 6 bases, with 15 bases left in between. This CDR3 comprises 15 residues. Germline CDR1 and CDR2: SGHAT and FQNNGV. CDR3 in DNA: TGTGCCAGCAGCTTCCTCGCCTCTAGCTCCAATGAGCAGTTCTTC. Encoded protein: CASSFLASSSNEQFF.

This clone was seen once. The chain recombines TRBV5-6 with TRBJ1-6, with D possibly matching TRBD1 (5 bases). V lost 4 bases to trimming and J lost 10 bases, with 18 bases between them. Germline loops: CDR1 SGHDT, CDR2 YYEEEE. This CDR3 has 15 amino acids. CDR3 bases: TGTGCCAGCAGCCTAATCCGGGACCTCAGGTCACCCCTCCACTTT. Translation gives CASSLIRDLRSPLHF.

This clone appeared a few times. The V gene is TRBV11-2, the J gene TRBJ1-1, with a weak D call TRBD1 (5 bases). The CDR3 has 12 amino acids. Germline V gives CDR1 SGHAT, CDR2 FQNNGV. The V gene lost 5 bases and the J gene lost 3 bases, with 7 bases spanning the gap. This chain's CDR3 is CASSPGDTEAFF. CDR3 sequence (DNA): TGTGCCAGCAGCCCGGGGGACACTGAAGCTTTCTTT.

This clone was recorded once. V and J are TRBV24-1 and TRBJ2-1; 7 bases agree with TRBD2. J lost 9 bases, V lost 4 bases, and 20 bases had no gene match. Germline CDR1 KGHDR, CDR2 SFDVKD. The CDR3 runs 18 residues. This CDR3 is CATSDPLAGWEGQSEQFF. For the CDR3, the DNA is TGTGCCACCAGTGACCCGCTAGCTGGGTGGGAGGGCCAGAGTGAGCAGTTCTTC.

The table lists this clone with a count of one. The chain combines TRBV4-1 with TRBJ1-2; 8 bases fit TRBD1. Germline lookup yields CDR1 MGHRA and CDR2 YSYEKL. The CDR3 spans 16 residues. With 4 bases clipped from V and 0 bases from J, the junction kept 7 bases outside the gene matches. This chain's CDR3 is CASSLIGQGANYGYTF. CDR3 coding DNA: TGCGCCAGCAGCCTTATAGGACAGGGAGCTAACTATGGCTACACCTTC.

The CDR3 reads CASRWRGANEKLFF. As DNA, the CDR3 is TGTGCCAGCAGGTGGAGGGGGGCTAATGAAAAACTGTTTTTT. The chain uses TRBV7-2 and TRBJ1-4; TRBD1 is a possible D gene (6 bases). Germline CDR1 SGHTA, CDR2 FQGNSA. The CDR3 covers 14 residues. The V end lost 6 bases, the J end lost 3 bases, and 11 bases lay between the germline ends.

CDR3 DNA sequence: TGTGCCAGCAGCTTGAGGGGGGCCTACGAGCAGTACTTC. The encoded protein is CASSLRGAYEQYF. The chain joins TRBV5-6 to TRBJ2-7; either TRBD1 or TRBD2 may fit D (6 bases each). CDR1 and CDR2 from the germline V gene are SGHDT and YYEEEE. CDR3 length: 13 amino acids. V dropped 1 base and J dropped 2 bases, with 7 bases sitting between them.

The chain uses TRBV2 and TRBJ1-5; tentatively, D is TRBD1 (5 bases). This CDR3 is built from 15 residues. V was shortened by 7 bases and J by 10 bases, with 23 bases between the two germline ends. Germline lookup yields CDR1 SNHLY and CDR2 FYNNEI. The DNA of the CDR3 is TGTGCCAGCACCGGGGACCCCCCAACCAATAGACCCCAGCATTTT. Translating gives CASTGDPPTNRPQHF.

The rearrangement uses TRBV19 and TRBJ2-7; TRBD2 matches 12 bases. The V segment lost 6 bases and the J segment 3 bases; nucleotides outside the gene matches: 9. CDR1 is LNHDA and CDR2 is SQIVND in the germline V gene (reference sequence). CDR3 length: 16 residues. CDR3 protein: CASSLTSGSSIYEQYF. The DNA of the CDR3 is TGTGCCAGTAGCTTGACTAGCGGGAGTAGTATCTACGAGCAGTACTTC.

V usage is TRBV7-7 and J usage is TRBJ1-5; no clear D gene. Germline V gene sequence: CDR1 SSHAT, CDR2 FNYEAQ (reference sequence). The ends were cut back, 5 bases at V and 6 bases at J, with 11 bases in the middle. The CDR3 loop spans 13 amino acids. The CDR3 nucleotides are TGTGCCAGCAGCCAAACCCCTACTCAGCCCCAGCATTTT. It specifies CASSQTPTQPQHF.

V usage is TRBV25-1 and J usage is TRBJ1-1; 7 bases align to TRBD1. V lost 7 bases to trimming and J lost 4 bases; unmatched junction nucleotides: 6. This CDR3 region has 13 residues. Germline loops: CDR1 MGHDK, CDR2 SYGVNS. DNA for the CDR3: TGTGCCAGCAAACCAACAGGGGTCACTGAAGCTTTCTTT. Its protein is CASKPTGVTEAFF.

This clone was seen a single time. The chain combines TRBV30 with TRBJ1-1; D call uncertain. CDR1 is GTSNPN and CDR2 is SVGIG in the germline V gene (reference sequence). With 1 base removed from V and 1 base from J, the gap between germline ends came to 4 bases. The CDR3 has 12 amino acids. This CDR3 is CAWSARNTEAFF. The CDR3 nucleotides read TGTGCCTGGAGTGCACGGAACACTGAAGCTTTCTTT.

The table lists this clone with a count of one. The V and J genes are TRBV27 and TRBJ2-3; 10 bases map to TRBD1. CDR1 and CDR2 (germline): MNHEY, SMNVEV (reference sequence). The V and J ends lost 2 bases and 8 bases, in that order; junction bases with no gene match: 13. This CDR3 contains 17 residues. CDR3 sequence reads: CASSLGPPGQGFGTQYF. CDR3 coding DNA: TGTGCCAGCAGTTTAGGCCCCCCGGGACAGGGGTTTGGTACGCAGTATTTT.

Concerning this clone itself: The germline gene is not matched at one end of the junction; a read error may be the cause. V and J are TRBV28 and TRBJ1-2; tentative D call: TRBD1 (5 bases). Germline-derived CDR1 and CDR2 are MDHEN and SYDVKM. The CDR3 extends over 13 amino acids. The CDR3 is CASSSGPLYPFLF. CDR3 bases: TGTGCCAGCAGTTCAGGGCCCCTGTACCCATTTCTCTTC.

This clone was counted a single time. V gene TRBV4-2 combines with J gene TRBJ2-2; 10 bases fit TRBD1. CDR1 LGHNA and CDR2 YNFKEQ come from the germline V gene. The CDR3 covers 15 residues. The V and J ends lost 4 bases and 5 bases, in that order; junction bases with no gene match: 4. The CDR3 spells CASSRQGARTGELFF. The DNA of the CDR3 is TGTGCCAGCAGCCGACAGGGGGCACGGACCGGGGAGCTGTTTTTT.

This clone came up a few times. The chain has TRBV30 and TRBJ1-1; D ambiguous. The CDR3 length is 13 residues. V lost 0 bases, J lost 4 bases, and 9 bases lay in between. Germline assignment: CDR1 GTSNPN and CDR2 SVGIG (reference sequence). DNA of the CDR3: TGTGCCTGGAGTGTCGGCCCCGGCACTGAAGCTTTCTTT. Translated: CAWSVGPGTEAFF.